A selection of T cell receptor beta chains follows, all from one sample in a study of CD8 T cells in Susac syndrome. TCRdb recomputed calls from the immunoSEQ multiplex PCR reads with MiXCR, one row per CDR3 protein. Seen here are about 200,000 distinct CDR3 sequences, 90% to 95% observed once, and the top ten hold around 0.1%. Sample: CD4+ T cells from PBMCs. The receptor source for this set is a human donor in good health. Both conserved end residues are part of each CDR3.

CDR3 protein: CASGRRQGPYNEQFF
V gene: TRBV27
J gene: TRBJ2-1

CDR3 protein: CSVSGAYTGELFF
V gene: TRBV29-1
J gene: TRBJ2-2

CDR3 protein: CASSRTGQGRETQYF
V gene: TRBV5-4
J gene: TRBJ2-5

CDR3 protein: CSVEDRGIARGPEAFF
V gene: TRBV29-1
J gene: TRBJ1-1

CDR3 protein: CASSHPQAEAFF
V gene: TRBV3-1
J gene: TRBJ1-1

CDR3 protein: CASSLMAVGGYTF
V gene: TRBV12-3/TRBV12-4
J gene: TRBJ1-2

CDR3 protein: CASSARDRNSPLHF
V gene: TRBV27
J gene: TRBJ1-6

CDR3 protein: CASRQTGYDEQFF
V gene: TRBV2
J gene: TRBJ2-1

CDR3 protein: CASSQAAGVGVTQYF
V gene: TRBV14
J gene: TRBJ2-5

CDR3 protein: CASSLMAAGVAYGYTF
V gene: TRBV18
J gene: TRBJ1-2

CDR3 protein: CASSPGWGEETQYF
V gene: TRBV12-3/TRBV12-4
J gene: TRBJ2-5

CDR3 protein: CSAGTSGSETQYF
V gene: TRBV20-1
J gene: TRBJ2-5

CDR3 protein: CASSEWEYNEQFF
V gene: TRBV25-1
J gene: TRBJ2-1

CDR3 protein: CASSQGTGAPSGANVLTF
V gene: TRBV4-1
J gene: TRBJ2-6

CDR3 protein: CARGQPGDGGGRTYNEQFF
V gene: TRBV23-1
J gene: TRBJ2-1

CDR3 protein: CASSRPSGANVLTF
V gene: TRBV5-4
J gene: TRBJ2-6

CDR3 protein: CATSDGRVGAHGTQYF
V gene: TRBV24-1
J gene: TRBJ2-5

CDR3 protein: CASSQGTGGTNEKLFF
V gene: TRBV3-1
J gene: TRBJ1-4

CDR3 protein: CASSVEVSLDTEAFF
V gene: TRBV9
J gene: TRBJ1-1

CDR3 protein: CSARVGEAFF
V gene: TRBV20-1
J gene: TRBJ1-1

CDR3 protein: CSAKWGQAPLHF
V gene: TRBV20-1
J gene: TRBJ1-6

CDR3 protein: CSVARQGVNTGELFF
V gene: TRBV29-1
J gene: TRBJ2-2

CDR3 protein: CASSQDRAQETQYF
V gene: TRBV3-1
J gene: TRBJ2-5

CDR3 protein: CASSAGPGTGSGTDTQYF
V gene: TRBV9
J gene: TRBJ2-3

CDR3 protein: CASRIEGAGGDAFF
V gene: TRBV19
J gene: TRBJ2-1

CDR3 protein: CSAGGGRGDTQYF
V gene: TRBV20-1
J gene: TRBJ2-3

CDR3 protein: CSAEGVYGYTF
V gene: TRBV20-1
J gene: TRBJ1-2

CDR3 protein: CASSLDGSGGYTF
V gene: TRBV7-9
J gene: TRBJ1-2

CDR3 protein: CASSVGGDVGEQYF
V gene: TRBV9
J gene: TRBJ2-7

CDR3 protein: CAITNADTQYF
V gene: TRBV19
J gene: TRBJ2-3

CDR3 protein: CSARSYASYEQFF
V gene: TRBV20-1
J gene: TRBJ2-1

CDR3 protein: CASSQPPVGNTGELFF
V gene: TRBV7-2
J gene: TRBJ2-2

CDR3 protein: CASSPQPYEQYF
V gene: TRBV18
J gene: TRBJ2-7

CDR3 protein: CASSMSGQGGGETQYF
V gene: TRBV5-1
J gene: TRBJ2-5

CDR3 protein: CASSFSGSSYNEQFF
V gene: TRBV7-7
J gene: TRBJ2-1

CDR3 protein: CAWSKRERTEAFF
V gene: TRBV30
J gene: TRBJ1-1

CDR3 protein: CASSQGGGRIGNEQFF
V gene: TRBV3-1
J gene: TRBJ2-1

CDR3 protein: CASSFLAGVNEQFF
V gene: TRBV12-3/TRBV12-4
J gene: TRBJ2-1

CDR3 protein: CSVVITGELFF
V gene: TRBV29-1
J gene: TRBJ2-2

CDR3 protein: CASGEGTGDIQYF
V gene: TRBV5-1
J gene: TRBJ2-4

CDR3 protein: CSVDRMGQNYGYTF
V gene: TRBV29-1
J gene: TRBJ1-2

CDR3 protein: CASSWRAGGGQETQYF
V gene: TRBV7-2
J gene: TRBJ2-5

CDR3 protein: CSAYTGETQYF
V gene: TRBV20-1
J gene: TRBJ2-5

CDR3 protein: CASSVVGTDTYNEQFF
V gene: TRBV9
J gene: TRBJ2-1

CDR3 protein: CSARQGGNSPLHF
V gene: TRBV20-1
J gene: TRBJ1-6

CDR3 protein: CASSYDTGRVYEQYF
V gene: TRBV6-2/TRBV6-3
J gene: TRBJ2-7

CDR3 protein: CASSFRGVSNQPQHF
V gene: TRBV27
J gene: TRBJ1-5

CDR3 protein: CASSSPELVIPYNEQFF
V gene: TRBV12-3/TRBV12-4
J gene: TRBJ2-1

CDR3 protein: CSPQVYNEQFF
V gene: TRBV29-1
J gene: TRBJ2-1

CDR3 protein: CASSQGAGGAYPYGYTF
V gene: TRBV3-1
J gene: TRBJ1-2

CDR3 protein: CASRTSGSSYNEQFF
V gene: TRBV25-1
J gene: TRBJ2-1

CDR3 protein: CASSHHPGQGKSPGANVLTF
V gene: TRBV4-1
J gene: TRBJ2-6